The source of this T cell receptor beta chain is a study of cytomegalovirus exposure and HLA in healthy donors. About the study: A data release that came early held approximately 85 million unique TCRs from HLA-typed donors.

The CDR3 runs 15 residues. Between the trimmed V and J ends, which lost 1 base and 7 bases, there was a span of 17 bases. Germline V gene sequence: CDR1 PRHDT, CDR2 FYEKMQ (reference sequence). Amplification used 60 Vbeta primers and 13 Jbeta primers. Original analysis: An analysis that came later counted 80 million or so unique TCR beta chains, approximately 11 million shared. Produced via immunoSEQ multiplex PCR; TCRdb's table is partial and in-frame only. V, J and clone size are taken as reported in that table, and D and trimming were inferred from the DNA itself. The table lists some 41,000 clones.

The sequence derives from a male donor in good health and CMV-seronegative. The rearrangement uses TRBV13 and TRBJ2-7; D is possibly TRBD1 (6 bases). Sequencing was performed on PBMCs. The CDR3 is CASSLVQTGMSEQYF. The DNA for the CDR3 is TGTGCCAGCAGCTTAGTACAAACAGGGATGAGTGAGCAGTACTTC.